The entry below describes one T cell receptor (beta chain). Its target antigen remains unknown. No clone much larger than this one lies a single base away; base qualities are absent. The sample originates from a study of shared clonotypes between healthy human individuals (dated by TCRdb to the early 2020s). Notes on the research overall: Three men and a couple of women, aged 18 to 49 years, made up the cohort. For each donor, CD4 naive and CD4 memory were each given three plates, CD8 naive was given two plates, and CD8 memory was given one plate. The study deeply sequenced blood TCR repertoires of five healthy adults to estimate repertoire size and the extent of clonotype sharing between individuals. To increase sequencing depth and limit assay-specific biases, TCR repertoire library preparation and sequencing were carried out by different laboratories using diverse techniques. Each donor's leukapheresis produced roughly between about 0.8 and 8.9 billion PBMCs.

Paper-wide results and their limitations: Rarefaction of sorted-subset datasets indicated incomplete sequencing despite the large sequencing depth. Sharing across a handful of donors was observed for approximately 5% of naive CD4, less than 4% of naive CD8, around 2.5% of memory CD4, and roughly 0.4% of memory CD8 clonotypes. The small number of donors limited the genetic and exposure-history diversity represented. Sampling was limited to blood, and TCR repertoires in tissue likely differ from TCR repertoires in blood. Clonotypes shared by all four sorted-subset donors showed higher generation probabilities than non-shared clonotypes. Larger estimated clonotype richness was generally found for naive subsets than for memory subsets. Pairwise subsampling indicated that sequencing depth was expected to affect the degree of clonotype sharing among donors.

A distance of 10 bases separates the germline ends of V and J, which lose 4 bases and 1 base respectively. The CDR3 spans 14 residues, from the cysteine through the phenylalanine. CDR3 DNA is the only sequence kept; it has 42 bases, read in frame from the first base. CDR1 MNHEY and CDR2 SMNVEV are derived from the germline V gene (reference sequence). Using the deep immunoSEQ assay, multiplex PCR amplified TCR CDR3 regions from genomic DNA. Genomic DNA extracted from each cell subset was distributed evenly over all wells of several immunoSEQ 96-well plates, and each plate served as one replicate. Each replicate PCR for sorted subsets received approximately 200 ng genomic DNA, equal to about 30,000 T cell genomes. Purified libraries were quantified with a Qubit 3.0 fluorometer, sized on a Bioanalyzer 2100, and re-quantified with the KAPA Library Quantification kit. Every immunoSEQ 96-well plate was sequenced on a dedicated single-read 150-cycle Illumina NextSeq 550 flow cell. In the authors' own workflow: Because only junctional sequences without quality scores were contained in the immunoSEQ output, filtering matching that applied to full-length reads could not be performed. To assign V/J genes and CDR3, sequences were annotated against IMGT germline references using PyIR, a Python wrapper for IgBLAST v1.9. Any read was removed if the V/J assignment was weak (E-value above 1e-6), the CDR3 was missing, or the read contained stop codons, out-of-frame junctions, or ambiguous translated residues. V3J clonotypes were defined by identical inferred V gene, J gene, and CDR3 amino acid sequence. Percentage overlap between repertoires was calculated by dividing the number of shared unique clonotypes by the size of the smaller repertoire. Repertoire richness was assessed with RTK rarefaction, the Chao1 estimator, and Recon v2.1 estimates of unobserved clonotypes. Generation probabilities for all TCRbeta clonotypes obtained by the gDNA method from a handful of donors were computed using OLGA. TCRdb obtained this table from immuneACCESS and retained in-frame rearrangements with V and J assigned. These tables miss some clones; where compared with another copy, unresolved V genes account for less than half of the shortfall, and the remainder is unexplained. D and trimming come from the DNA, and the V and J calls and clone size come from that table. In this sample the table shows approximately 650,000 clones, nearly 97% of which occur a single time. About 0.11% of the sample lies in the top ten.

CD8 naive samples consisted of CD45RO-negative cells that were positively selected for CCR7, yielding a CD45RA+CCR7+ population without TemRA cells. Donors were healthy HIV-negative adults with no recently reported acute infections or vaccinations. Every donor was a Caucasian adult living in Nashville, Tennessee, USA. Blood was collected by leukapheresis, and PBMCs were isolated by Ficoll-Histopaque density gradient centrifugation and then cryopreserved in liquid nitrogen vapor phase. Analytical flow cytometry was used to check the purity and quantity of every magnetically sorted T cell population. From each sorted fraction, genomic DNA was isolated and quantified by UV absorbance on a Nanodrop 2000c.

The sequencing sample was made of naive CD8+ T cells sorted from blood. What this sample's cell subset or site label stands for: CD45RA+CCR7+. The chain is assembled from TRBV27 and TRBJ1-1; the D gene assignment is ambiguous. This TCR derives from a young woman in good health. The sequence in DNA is TGTGCCAGCAGTTGGGTGAGAGAGAACACTGAAGCTTTCTTT. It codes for CASSWVRENTEAFF.